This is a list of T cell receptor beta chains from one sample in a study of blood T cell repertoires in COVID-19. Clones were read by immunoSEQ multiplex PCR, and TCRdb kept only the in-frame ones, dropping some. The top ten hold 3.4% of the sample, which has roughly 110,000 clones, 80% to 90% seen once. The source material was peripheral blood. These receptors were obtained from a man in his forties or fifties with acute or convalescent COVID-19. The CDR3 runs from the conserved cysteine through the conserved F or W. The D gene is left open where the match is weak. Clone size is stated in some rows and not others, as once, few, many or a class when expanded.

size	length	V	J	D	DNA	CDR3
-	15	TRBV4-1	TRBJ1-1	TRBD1	TGCGCCAGCAGCCAGGTGGGGGACAGGGACACTGAAGCTTTCTTT	CASSQVGDRDTEAFF
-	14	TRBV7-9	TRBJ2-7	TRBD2	TGTGCCAGCAGCTTAGCAGCGGGGGGAGACGAGCAGTACTTC	CASSLAAGGDEQYF
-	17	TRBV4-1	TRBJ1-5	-	TGCGCCAGCAGCCAAGGGGCGCGACAGATTAGCAATCAGCCCCAGCATTTT	CASSQGARQISNQPQHF
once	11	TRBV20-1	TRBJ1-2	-	TGCAGTGCTAGGGGAGTGAATGGCTACACCTTC	CSARGVNGYTF
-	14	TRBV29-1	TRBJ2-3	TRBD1	TGCAGCGGGGACAGGGGGCGTTCCACAGATACGCAGTATTTT	CSGDRGRSTDTQYF
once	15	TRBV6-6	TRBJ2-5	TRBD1	TGTGCCAGCAGTTACTCGATGGGGACAGGCGCTCTCGGGTACTTC	CASSYSMGTGALGYF
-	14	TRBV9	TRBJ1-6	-	TGTGCCAGCAGCGCACGGACAGCCAATTCACCCCTCCACTTT	CASSARTANSPLHF
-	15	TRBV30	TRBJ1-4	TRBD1	TGTGCCACGGCCCAACAGGGGGCGACGAGTGAAAAACTGTTTTTT	CATAQQGATSEKLFF
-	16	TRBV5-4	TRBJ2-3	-	TGTGCCAGCAGCTCAGACAGGAAGGGGGGGGCAGATACGCAGTATTTT	CASSSDRKGGADTQYF
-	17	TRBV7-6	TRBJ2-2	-	TGTGCCAGCAGCTTAGGCGGACCACCACTAGGCCCCGGGGAGCTGTTTTTT	CASSLGGPPLGPGELFF
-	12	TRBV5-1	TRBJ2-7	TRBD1	TGCGCCAGCAGACAGGGGGCGAACGAGCAGTACTTC	CASRQGANEQYF
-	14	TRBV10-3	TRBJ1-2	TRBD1	TGTGCCATCAGTGTACAGGGGGCTGGGTATGGCTACACCTTC	CAISVQGAGYGYTF
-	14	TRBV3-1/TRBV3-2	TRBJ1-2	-	TGTGCCAGCAGCCAAGATATTTGGGGCCCTGGCTACACCTTC	CASSQDIWGPGYTF
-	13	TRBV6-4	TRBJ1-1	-	TGTGCCAGCAGTGAAAGGTTTGGAGCAGAAGCTTTCTTT	CASSERFGAEAFF
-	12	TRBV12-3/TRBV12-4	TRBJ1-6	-	TGTGCCAGCAGTCCTCTAGTCTCACCCCTCCACTTT	CASSPLVSPLHF
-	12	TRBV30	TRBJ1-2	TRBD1	TGTGCCTGGAGTACTGACAGGGGGGGCTACACCTTC	CAWSTDRGGYTF
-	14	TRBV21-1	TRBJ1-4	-	TGTGCCAGCAGCAAACAGAGGACAGCCGAAAAACTGTTTTTT	CASSKQRTAEKLFF
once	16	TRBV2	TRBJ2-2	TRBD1	TGTGCCAGAGGGGGGACAGGGGGCGTGAACACCGGGGAGCTGTTTTTT	CARGGTGGVNTGELFF
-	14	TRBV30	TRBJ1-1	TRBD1	TGTGCCTGGAGTCTTGGACAGGGGAACACTGAAGCTTTCTTT	CAWSLGQGNTEAFF
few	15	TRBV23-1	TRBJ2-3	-	TGCGCCAGCAGTCACGGGACAAAAAGCACAGATACGCAGTATTTT	CASSHGTKSTDTQYF
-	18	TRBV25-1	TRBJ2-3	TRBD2	TGTGCCAGCAGTGAATCCCTCCTAGCGGGGGATTCCACAGATACGCAGTATTTT	CASSESLLAGDSTDTQYF
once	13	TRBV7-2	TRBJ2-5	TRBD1	TGTGCCAGCAGCTCAGGGACAGCCAAGACCCAGTACTTC	CASSSGTAKTQYF
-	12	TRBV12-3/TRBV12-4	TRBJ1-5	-	TGTGCCAGCAGTTTAAACCGGCAGCCCCAGCATTTT	CASSLNRQPQHF